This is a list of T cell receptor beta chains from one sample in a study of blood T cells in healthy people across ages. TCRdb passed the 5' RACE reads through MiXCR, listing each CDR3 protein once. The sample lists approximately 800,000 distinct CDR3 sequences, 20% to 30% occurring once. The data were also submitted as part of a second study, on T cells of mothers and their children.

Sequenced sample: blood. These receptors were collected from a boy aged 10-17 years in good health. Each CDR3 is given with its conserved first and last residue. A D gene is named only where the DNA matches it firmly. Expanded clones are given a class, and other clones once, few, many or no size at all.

CASSYSQDEQYF | TGTGCCAGCAGTTACTCGCAGGACGAGCAGTACTTC | 12 | TRBV6-6 | - | TRBJ2-7 | few
CASSLAEYSGETQYF | TGCGCCAGCAGCTTGGCAGAGTATTCAGGAGAGACCCAGTACTTC | 15 | TRBV5-1 | - | TRBJ2-5 | -
CASSPGPADEKLFF | TGTGCCAGCAGCCCGGGACCCGCGGATGAAAAACTGTTTTTT | 14 | TRBV7-9 | - | TRBJ1-4 | many
CASSFFRGQGYEQYF | TGTGCCAGCAGCTTCTTTCGGGGCCAGGGGTACGAGCAGTACTTC | 15 | TRBV7-2 | - | TRBJ2-7 | -
CASSFLANEKLFF | TGCGCCAGCAGCTTTTTGGCTAATGAAAAACTGTTTTTT | 13 | TRBV5-1 | - | TRBJ1-4 | few
CASSEFGTRNEKLFF | TGTGCCAGCAGTGAATTCGGGACCCGTAATGAAAAACTGTTTTTT | 15 | TRBV2 | - | TRBJ1-4 | -
CATSRGSSQASHYEQYF | TGTGCCACCAGCAGAGGTTCGTCCCAGGCCTCCCACTACGAGCAGTACTTC | 17 | TRBV15 | - | TRBJ2-7 | once
CASSLRGGNVMGNEQFF | TGTGCCAGCAGTCTCCGAGGGGGGAACGTGATGGGCAATGAGCAGTTCTTC | 17 | TRBV28 | - | TRBJ2-1 | -
CSAVRGPYQPQHF | TGCAGTGCGGTCCGGGGGCCGTATCAGCCCCAGCATTTT | 13 | TRBV20-1 | - | TRBJ1-5 | -
CSVERGNRDTQYF | TGCAGCGTTGAAAGAGGGAATAGAGATACGCAGTATTTT | 13 | TRBV29-1 | - | TRBJ2-3 | -
CASSVVDYYTEAFF | TGTGCCAGCAGCGTAGTGGACTATTACACTGAAGCTTTCTTT | 14 | TRBV9 | - | TRBJ1-1 | -
CASSLRDSGRKETQYF | TGTGCCAGCAGTCTCCGTGATAGCGGGAGAAAAGAGACCCAGTACTTC | 16 | TRBV28 | TRBD2 | TRBJ2-5 | -
CASSLARANTEAFF | TGTGCCAGCAGCTTAGCGCGAGCAAACACTGAAGCTTTCTTT | 14 | TRBV7-9 | - | TRBJ1-1 | -
CASSDTGAGELFF | TGTGCCAGCAGTGATACAGGGGCCGGGGAGCTGTTTTTT | 13 | TRBV6-4 | TRBD1 | TRBJ2-2 | -
CASSLGDRVAEKLFF | TGTGCCAGCAGCTTGGGGGACAGGGTGGCTGAAAAACTGTTTTTT | 15 | TRBV5-8 | TRBD1 | TRBJ1-4 | few
CASSRHLPGDEQYF | TGTGCCAGCAGCCGCCACCTACCAGGAGACGAGCAGTACTTC | 14 | TRBV3-1 | - | TRBJ2-7 | -
CASRSGFTGELFF | TGTGCCAGCCGTTCGGGATTCACCGGGGAGCTGTTTTTT | 13 | TRBV6-2/TRBV6-3 | - | TRBJ2-2 | -
CASSTRTSRTYEQYF | TGTGCCAGCAGCACGAGGACTAGCAGAACCTACGAGCAGTACTTC | 15 | TRBV3-1 | TRBD2 | TRBJ2-7 | few
CASSENKGNTEAFF | TGTGCCAGCAGTGAAAACAAAGGAAACACTGAAGCTTTCTTT | 14 | TRBV6-1 | - | TRBJ1-1 | few
CASSKLWSGRNTGELFF | TGTGCCAGCAGCAAATTGTGGAGCGGGAGAAATACCGGGGAGCTGTTTTTT | 17 | TRBV21-1 | - | TRBJ2-2 | -
CASSSQGARATNEKLFF | TGTGCCAGCAGTTCTCAGGGGGCGCGGGCAACTAATGAAAAACTGTTTTTT | 17 | TRBV28 | TRBD1 | TRBJ1-4 | -
CASSREDRETLHF | TGTGCCAGCAGTCGAGAGGACAGGGAAACTCTCCACTTT | 13 | TRBV12-3/TRBV12-4 | TRBD1 | TRBJ1-6 | many
CASSFYTGTGFFGRRAYEQYF | TGTGCCAGCAGCTTCTACACCGGGACAGGCTTTTTCGGGCGGAGGGCCTACGAGCAGTACTTC | 21 | TRBV5-6 | TRBD1 | TRBJ2-7 | few
CASSQSPGNPYEQYF | TGCGCCAGCAGCCAGTCGCCGGGAAACCCCTACGAGCAGTACTTC | 15 | TRBV4-1 | - | TRBJ2-7 | -
CASSPYAPQGAGTEAFF | TGTGCCAGCAGTCCCTATGCCCCACAGGGGGCGGGGACTGAAGCTTTCTTT | 17 | TRBV27 | TRBD1 | TRBJ1-1 | -
CASSSNTDTEAFF | TGTGCCAGCAGCTCGAACACCGACACTGAAGCTTTCTTT | 13 | TRBV7-2 | - | TRBJ1-1 | -
CASSQDISGRASYNEQFF | TGTGCCAGCAGCCAGGACATTAGCGGGAGGGCCTCCTACAATGAGCAGTTCTTC | 18 | TRBV4-2 | TRBD2 | TRBJ2-1 | few
CASSNFGGSSYEQYF | TGTGCCAGCAGCAACTTCGGCGGGAGCTCCTACGAGCAGTACTTC | 15 | TRBV7-9 | TRBD2 | TRBJ2-7 | -
CASSLAKASYEQYF | TGTGCCAGCAGCTTAGCAAAGGCTTCCTACGAGCAGTACTTC | 14 | TRBV7-9 | - | TRBJ2-7 | -
CASSASGEGLYEQYF | TGTGCCAGCAGTGCCTCGGGAGAGGGTTTGTACGAGCAGTACTTC | 15 | TRBV6-1 | - | TRBJ2-7 | few
CSVEDTPPGGGYQETQYF | TGCAGCGTTGAAGATACTCCACCCGGCGGGGGGTACCAAGAGACCCAGTACTTC | 18 | TRBV29-1 | TRBD2 | TRBJ2-5 | few
CASSYLLTNEQFF | TGTGCCAGCAGTTACCTTCTGACCAATGAGCAGTTCTTC | 13 | TRBV6-6 | - | TRBJ2-1 | few
CASSAGRNYNNEQFF | TGTGCCAGCTCGGCGGGGCGTAATTACAACAATGAGCAGTTCTTC | 15 | TRBV11-3 | - | TRBJ2-1 | -
CASSPTEPGTYEQCF | TGTGCCAGCAGCCCAACTGAGCCGGGAACATACGAGCAGTGCTTC | 15 | TRBV7-9 | - | TRBJ2-1 | few
CASSQSLGYQETQYF | TGCGCCAGCAGCCAATCCTTGGGTTACCAAGAGACCCAGTACTTC | 15 | TRBV4-3 | - | TRBJ2-5 | few
CSYRGPRGYTEAFF | TGCAGCTACCGGGGGCCGCGGGGGTACACTGAAGCTTTCTTT | 14 | TRBV20-1 | - | TRBJ1-1 | -
CASSEVGAFF | TGTGCCAGCAGTGAGGTGGGAGCTTTCTTT | 10 | TRBV2 | - | TRBJ1-1 | many
CASSSGITTVYGYTF | TGTGCCAGCAGCTCCGGGATTACGACGGTCTATGGCTACACCTTC | 15 | TRBV28 | - | TRBJ1-2 | -
CASSQTGGGKKLFF | TGTGCCAGCAGTCAGACAGGGGGCGGGAAAAAACTGTTTTTT | 14 | TRBV6-5 | TRBD1 | TRBJ1-4 | -
CATSDLQELTGEKLFF | TGTGCCACCAGTGATTTGCAAGAATTGACAGGAGAAAAACTGTTTTTT | 16 | TRBV24-1 | - | TRBJ1-4 | few
CAWSVTGEVGYTF | TGTGCCTGGAGTGTAACTGGGGAAGTTGGCTACACCTTC | 13 | TRBV30 | - | TRBJ1-2 | few
CSAGTSGRSYEQYF | TGCAGTGCTGGGACTAGCGGGAGGTCCTACGAGCAGTACTTC | 14 | TRBV20-1 | TRBD2 | TRBJ2-7 | -
CSVGGDRGYEQYF | TGCAGCGTTGGGGGGGACAGGGGCTACGAGCAGTACTTC | 13 | TRBV29-1 | TRBD1 | TRBJ2-7 | few
CASSKKPTGQGENQPQHF | TGTGCCAGCAGCAAAAAGCCGACGGGGCAGGGGGAAAATCAGCCCCAGCATTTT | 18 | TRBV21-1 | - | TRBJ1-5 | once
CATSRTGGTTGYTF | TGTGCCACCAGCAGGACAGGGGGCACTACGGGCTACACCTTC | 14 | TRBV15 | TRBD1 | TRBJ1-2 | few
CASALADAQYF | TGTGCCAGTGCGCTAGCGGATGCGCAGTATTTT | 11 | TRBV12-3/TRBV12-4 | TRBD2 | TRBJ2-3 | -
CASSFGTGGEETQYF | TGTGCCAGCAGCTTCGGGACAGGGGGCGAGGAGACCCAGTACTTC | 15 | TRBV7-9 | TRBD1 | TRBJ2-5 | -
CASSSRQGGETDTQYF | TGTGCCAGCAGTTCTCGACAGGGTGGGGAGACAGATACGCAGTATTTT | 16 | TRBV27 | TRBD1 | TRBJ2-3 | -
CASSGTAHTGELFF | TGTGCCAGCAGTGGGACAGCCCACACCGGGGAGCTGTTTTTT | 14 | TRBV25-1 | - | TRBJ2-2 | -
CATSEGRGETQYF | TGTGCCACCAGTGAGGGGAGAGGCGAGACCCAGTACTTC | 13 | TRBV24-1 | - | TRBJ2-5 | -
CSARDRLYNEQFF | TGCAGTGCTAGAGATCGTCTCTACAATGAGCAGTTCTTC | 13 | TRBV20-1 | - | TRBJ2-1 | few
CASSLARRAGTDTEAFF | TGTGCCAGCAGCTTGGCCCGTCGGGCAGGGACGGACACTGAAGCTTTCTTT | 17 | TRBV5-5 | - | TRBJ1-1 | -
CASSLRPPESQENIQYF | TGTGCCAGCAGCTTACGCCCTCCAGAGAGCCAAGAAAACATTCAGTACTTC | 17 | TRBV7-2 | - | TRBJ2-4 | few